This T cell receptor (beta chain) was documented in a study of OX40 agonist ivuxolimab in advanced cancers. At the level of the study: From about 23 to 85 years was the age range, with a mean of 60 years, and over 70% were male. Overall study results and limits: CD4+ and CD8+ blood T cells expanded clonally by week 6 at 0.1 to 3.0 mg/kg.

As regards this clone: Its specificity is not known.

Using immunoSEQ multiplex PCR, the repertoire was profiled, and TCRdb retains in-frame clones only, with some absent. The profile covers more than 65,000 clones, with 92% appearing a single time and 8.5% to 9% taken by the ten largest. The sequenced sample was CD4+ or CD8+ T cells sorted from blood, obtained in a trial of the OX40 agonist ivuxolimab. This sequence was found in an adult with an advanced solid tumor such as melanoma, head and neck, liver or kidney cancer.

Here the CDR3 reads CASSSGTATYEQYF. The CDR3 DNA sequence: TGTGCCAGCAGTTCCGGGACAGCGACCTACGAGCAGTACTTC. This sequence joins TRBV27 and TRBJ2-7; 7 positions match TRBD1. CDR1 and CDR2 from the germline V gene are MNHEY and SMNVEV (reference sequence). V lost 4 bases to trimming and J lost 2 bases; unmatched junction nucleotides: 5. This CDR3 region has 14 residues.